The present T cell receptor (beta chain) was sequenced within a study of T-cell memory formation after mild COVID-19. Regarding this clonotype: Its cognate antigen is unknown.

General study points: The CD4+ clones that contracted clustered mainly within CM and EM, and the CD8+ clones concentrated in EMRA. The authors did not confirm SARS-CoV-2 specificity of second-wave clones peaking day 37.

After 5'RACE with constant-segment primers, TCR alpha and TCR beta cDNA libraries carrying sample barcodes and UMIs were obtained. Each CDR3 protein is one row after TCRdb ran MiXCR on the 5' RACE reads. The table has approximately 190,000 distinct CDR3 sequences, approximately 16% seen once. This CDR3 region has 14 residues. Trimming removed 4 bases from V and 6 bases from J; junction bases left unmatched: 3. Germline values: CDR1 LGHDT, CDR2 YNNKEL (reference sequence). The sequence came from an adult woman who had mild COVID-19 (a few samples of this study predate the infection). Cell type and time point are not known. The material sequenced was PBMCs or a T cell subset sorted from them (not recorded which). The V call is TRBV3-1, the J call TRBJ1-6, with TRBD1 identical over 7 bases. Written as DNA, the CDR3 is TGTGCCAGCAGCCGGACAGGCCTTAATTCACCCCTCCACTTT. The encoded protein is CASSRTGLNSPLHF.